This T cell receptor beta chain was documented in a study of blood T cell repertoires in COVID-19 (dated by TCRdb to 2020 to 2021). For the wider study: The collaborator samples originated in the United States, Italy and Spain and spanned the acute and convalescent phases of COVID-19. The prospective study material was composed of cDNA or gDNA derived from T cells, B-cell-depleted T cells, or PBMCs. The dataset comprised deeply sampled blood TCRbeta repertoires from subjects exposed to, actively infected with, or recovered from COVID-19. A freely available public database, intended as a resource for researchers studying the immune response to SARS-CoV-2, is where the repertoires were released. The samples were drawn from two sources: the first 160 participants of the ongoing ImmuneRACE study, and 1,254 subjects contributed by 6 global collaborators. The sample metadata nearly always contained a de-identified subject ID, COVID-19 status, age in years and sex. Where available, HLA class I and class II types were taken from metadata supplied by the sample provider and were not determined by assay-based typing.

CDR1 and CDR2 are read off the germline V gene as SGHDT and YYEEEE. Trimming takes 4 bases from V and 2 bases from J, and the germline ends sit 19 bases apart. The CDR3 has 16 amino acids, counting the end cysteine and phenylalanine. The entry retains the CDR3 DNA only, 48 bases that are in frame from base 1. A word on this clone: Its antigen remains undetermined. Base qualities are missing; no much larger clone stands one base away.

TCRbeta CDR3 regions were amplified from genomic DNA by means of the immunoSEQ Assay, a bias-controlled multiplex PCR. In the original analysis: Nucleated cell counts per sample were estimated from amplification of reference gene primers within the assay. To quantify the absolute abundance of each unique TCRbeta CDR3 rearrangement, sequence reads were collapsed and filtered. Productive Simpson clonality was computed per sample as the square root of Simpson's diversity index over productive rearrangements. As stored in TCRdb, this immuneACCESS dataset retains in-frame rearrangements with V and J assigned. A fraction of the clones does not appear; measured against another copy, unresolved V genes explain less than half of the discrepancy, and the remainder lacks a known reason. That table supplies the V and J calls and clone size; D and trimming were determined from the DNA. In all, the sample holds tens of thousands of clones, and approximately 80% of those were seen once. The leading ten clones occupy around 19% of the sample.

The paper's findings and limits, for the study overall: The amount of clinical and demographic metadata varied by source and participant and was provided uncurated.

The collaborating institutions used their own protocols to collect whole blood in K2EDTA tubes. For TCRbeta analysis, collaborator samples were shipped as frozen whole blood, as isolated PBMCs, or as DNA extracted from either sample type. The receptor was isolated from a human donor in a cohort sampled during active COVID-19. The sequenced sample was peripheral blood. The chain links TRBV5-6 with TRBJ2-7; the D gene is possibly TRBD2, with 6 bases matching. The DNA sequence is given as TGTGCCAGCAGCCCTACGGGACTCCTCCCCCCCTACGAGCAGTACTTC. Translation gives CASSPTGLLPPYEQYF.